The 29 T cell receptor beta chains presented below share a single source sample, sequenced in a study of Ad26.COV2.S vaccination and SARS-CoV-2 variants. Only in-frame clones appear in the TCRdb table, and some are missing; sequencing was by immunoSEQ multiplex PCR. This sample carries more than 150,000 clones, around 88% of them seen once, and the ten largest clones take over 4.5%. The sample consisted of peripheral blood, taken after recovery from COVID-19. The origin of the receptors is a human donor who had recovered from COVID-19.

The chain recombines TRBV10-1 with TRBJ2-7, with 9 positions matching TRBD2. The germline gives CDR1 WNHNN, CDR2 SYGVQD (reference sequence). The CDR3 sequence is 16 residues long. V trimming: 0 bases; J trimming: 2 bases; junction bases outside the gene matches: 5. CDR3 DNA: TGCGCCAGCAGTGAGTCTAGCGGGAGTTTCACCTACGAGCAGTACTTC. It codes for CASSESSGSFTYEQYF.

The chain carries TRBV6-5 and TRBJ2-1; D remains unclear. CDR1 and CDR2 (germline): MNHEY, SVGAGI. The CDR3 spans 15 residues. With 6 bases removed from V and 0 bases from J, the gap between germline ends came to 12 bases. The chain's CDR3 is CASSYTSSSYNEQFF. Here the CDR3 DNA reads TGTGCCAGCAGCTATACCTCAAGCTCCTACAATGAGCAGTTCTTC.

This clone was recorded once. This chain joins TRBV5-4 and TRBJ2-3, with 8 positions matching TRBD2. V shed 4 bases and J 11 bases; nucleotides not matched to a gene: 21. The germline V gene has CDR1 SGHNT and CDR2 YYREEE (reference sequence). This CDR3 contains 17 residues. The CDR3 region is CASSLRDNSGGGEKQYF. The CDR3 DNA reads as TGTGCCAGCAGCCTCCGGGACAACAGCGGGGGTGGGGAAAAGCAGTATTTT. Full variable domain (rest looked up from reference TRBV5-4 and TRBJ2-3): ETGVTQSPTHLIKTRGQQVTLRCSSQSGHNTVSWYQQALGQGPQFIFQYYREEENGRGNFPPRFSGLQFPNYSSELNVNALELDDSALYLCASSLRDNSGGGEKQYFGPGTRLTVL.

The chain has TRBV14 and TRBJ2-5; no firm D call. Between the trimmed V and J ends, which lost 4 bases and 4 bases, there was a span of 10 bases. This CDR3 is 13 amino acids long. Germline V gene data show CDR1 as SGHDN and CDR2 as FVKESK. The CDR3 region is CASSPRARETQYF. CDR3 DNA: TGTGCCAGCAGCCCTAGGGCGCGAGAGACCCAGTACTTC.

CDR3 nucleotide sequence: TGTGCCAGCAAAGGGGTAGCGGGTTCGGATACGCAGTATTTT. It specifies CASKGVAGSDTQYF. The J gene is TRBJ2-3, the V gene TRBV2; 7 positions agree with TRBD2. Per the germline V gene, CDR1 is SNHLY and CDR2 is FYNNEI. CDR3 length equals 14 residues. After removal of 7 bases from V and 6 bases from J, the junction contained 10 bases not matched to a gene.

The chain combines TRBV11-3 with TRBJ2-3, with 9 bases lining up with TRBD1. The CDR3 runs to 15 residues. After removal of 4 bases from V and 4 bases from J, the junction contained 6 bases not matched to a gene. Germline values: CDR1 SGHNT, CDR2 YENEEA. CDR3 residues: CASSSRDRDPDTQYF. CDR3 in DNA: TGTGCCAGCAGCTCCCGGGACAGGGACCCAGATACGCAGTATTTT.

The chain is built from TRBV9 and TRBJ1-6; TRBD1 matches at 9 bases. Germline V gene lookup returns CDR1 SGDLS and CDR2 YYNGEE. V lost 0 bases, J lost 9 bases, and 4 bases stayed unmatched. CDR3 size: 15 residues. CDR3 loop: CASSVEWDRASPLHF. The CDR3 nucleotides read TGTGCCAGCAGCGTAGAGTGGGACAGGGCTTCACCCCTCCACTTT.

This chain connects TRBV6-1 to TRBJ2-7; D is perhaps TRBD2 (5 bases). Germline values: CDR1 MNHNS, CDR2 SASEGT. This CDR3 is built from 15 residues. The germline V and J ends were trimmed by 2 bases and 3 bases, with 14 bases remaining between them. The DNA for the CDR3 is TGTGCCAGCAGTGAATCCCTGGACTTTTTCTACGAGCAGTACTTC. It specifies CASSESLDFFYEQYF.

The CDR3 reads CASSSSGVEQETQYF. In DNA, the CDR3 is TGTGCCAGCAGCTCCAGCGGGGTCGAACAAGAGACCCAGTACTTC. The V call is TRBV9, the J call TRBJ2-5, with TRBD2 matching 7 bases. Germline CDR1 SGDLS, CDR2 YYNGEE. The CDR3 is 15 residues long. With V trimmed by 4 bases and J by 2 bases, 8 bases remained unmatched.

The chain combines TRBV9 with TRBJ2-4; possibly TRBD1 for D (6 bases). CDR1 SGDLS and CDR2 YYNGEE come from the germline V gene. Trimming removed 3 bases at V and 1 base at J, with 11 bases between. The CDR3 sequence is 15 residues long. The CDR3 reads CASSATGSAKNIQYF. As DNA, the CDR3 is TGTGCCAGCAGCGCTACAGGGTCCGCCAAAAACATTCAGTACTTC. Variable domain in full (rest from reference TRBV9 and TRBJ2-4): DSGVTQTPKHLITATGQRVTLRCSPRSGDLSVYWYQQSLDQGLQFLIQYYNGEERAKGNILERFSAQQFPDLHSELNLSSLELGDSALYFCASSATGSAKNIQYFGAGTRLSVL.

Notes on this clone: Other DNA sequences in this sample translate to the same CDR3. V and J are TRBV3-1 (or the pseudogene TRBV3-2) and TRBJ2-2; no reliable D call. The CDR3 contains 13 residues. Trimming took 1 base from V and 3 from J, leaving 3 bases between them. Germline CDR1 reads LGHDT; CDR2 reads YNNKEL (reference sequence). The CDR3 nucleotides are TGTGCCAGCAGCCAAGTAGACACCGGGGAGCTGTTTTTT. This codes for CASSQVDTGELFF.

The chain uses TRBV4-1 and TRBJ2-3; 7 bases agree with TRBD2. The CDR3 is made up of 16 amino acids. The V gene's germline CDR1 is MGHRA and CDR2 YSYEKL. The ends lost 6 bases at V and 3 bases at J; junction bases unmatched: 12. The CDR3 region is CASRPLGRRGTDTQYF. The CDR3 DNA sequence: TGCGCCAGCAGACCTCTCGGGAGGCGGGGAACAGATACGCAGTATTTT.

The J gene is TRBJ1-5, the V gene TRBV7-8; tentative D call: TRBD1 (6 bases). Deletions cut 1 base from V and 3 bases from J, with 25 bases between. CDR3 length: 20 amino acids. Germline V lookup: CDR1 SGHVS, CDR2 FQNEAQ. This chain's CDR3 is CASSLDPNRPGVVPNQPQHF. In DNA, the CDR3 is TGTGCCAGCAGCTTAGACCCTAACAGGCCAGGGGTAGTTCCCAATCAGCCCCAGCATTTT.

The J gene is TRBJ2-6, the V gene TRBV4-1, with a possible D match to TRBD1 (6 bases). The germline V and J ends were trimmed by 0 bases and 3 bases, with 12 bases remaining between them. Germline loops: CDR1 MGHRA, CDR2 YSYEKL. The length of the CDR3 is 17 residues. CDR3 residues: CASSQDLQGGGANVLTF. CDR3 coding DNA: TGCGCCAGCAGCCAAGATCTACAGGGTGGTGGGGCCAACGTCCTGACTTTC.

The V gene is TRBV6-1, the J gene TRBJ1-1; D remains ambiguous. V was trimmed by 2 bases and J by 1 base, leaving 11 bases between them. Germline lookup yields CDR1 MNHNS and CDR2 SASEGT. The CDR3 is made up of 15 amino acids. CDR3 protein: CASSERGASNTEAFF. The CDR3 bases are TGTGCCAGCAGTGAACGGGGTGCTTCGAACACTGAAGCTTTCTTT.

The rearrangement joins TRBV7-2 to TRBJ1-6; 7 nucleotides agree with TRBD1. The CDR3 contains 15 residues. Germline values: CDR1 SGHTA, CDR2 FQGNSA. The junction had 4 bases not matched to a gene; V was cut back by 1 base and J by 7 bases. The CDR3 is CASSLEGTANSPLHF. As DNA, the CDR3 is TGTGCCAGCAGCTTAGAAGGGACAGCCAATTCACCCCTCCACTTT.

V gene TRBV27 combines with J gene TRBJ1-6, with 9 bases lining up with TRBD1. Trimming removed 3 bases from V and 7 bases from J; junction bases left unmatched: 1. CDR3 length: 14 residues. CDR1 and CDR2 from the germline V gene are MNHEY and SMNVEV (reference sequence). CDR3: CASSLDRGNSPLHF. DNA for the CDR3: TGTGCCAGCAGTTTGGACAGGGGAAATTCACCCCTCCACTTT.

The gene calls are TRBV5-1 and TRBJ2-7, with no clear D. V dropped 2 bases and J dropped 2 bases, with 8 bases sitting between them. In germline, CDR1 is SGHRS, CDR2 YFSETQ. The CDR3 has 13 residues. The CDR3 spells CASSLPGAYEQYF. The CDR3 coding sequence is TGCGCCAGCAGCTTACCCGGAGCCTACGAGCAGTACTTC.

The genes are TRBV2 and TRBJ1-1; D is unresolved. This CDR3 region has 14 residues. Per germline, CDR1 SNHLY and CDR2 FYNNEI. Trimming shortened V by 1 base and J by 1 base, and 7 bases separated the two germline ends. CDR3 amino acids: CASSEGGTNTEAFF. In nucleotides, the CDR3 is TGTGCCAGCAGTGAAGGTGGAACGAACACTGAAGCTTTCTTT.

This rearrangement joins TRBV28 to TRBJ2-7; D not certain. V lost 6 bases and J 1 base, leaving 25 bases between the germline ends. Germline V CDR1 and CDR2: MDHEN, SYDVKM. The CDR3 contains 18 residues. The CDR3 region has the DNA TGTGCCAGCAGGACCCTTTTCTCTCTCGACACACCTTCCTACGAGCAGTACTTC. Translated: CASRTLFSLDTPSYEQYF.

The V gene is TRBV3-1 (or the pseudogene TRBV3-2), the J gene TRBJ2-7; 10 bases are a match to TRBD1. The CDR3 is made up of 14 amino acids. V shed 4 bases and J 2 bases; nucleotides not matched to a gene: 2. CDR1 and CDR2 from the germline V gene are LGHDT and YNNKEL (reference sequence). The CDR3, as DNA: TGTGCCAGCAGCCCGGGACAGGGGACCTACGAGCAGTACTTC. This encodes CASSPGQGTYEQYF.

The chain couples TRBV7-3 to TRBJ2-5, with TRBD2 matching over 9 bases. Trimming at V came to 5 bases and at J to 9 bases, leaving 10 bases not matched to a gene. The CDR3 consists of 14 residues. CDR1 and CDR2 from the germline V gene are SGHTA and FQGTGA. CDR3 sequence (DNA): TGTGCCAGCAGCCCGCGGGGGGGACGACAGGCCCAGTACTTC. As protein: CASSPRGGRQAQYF.

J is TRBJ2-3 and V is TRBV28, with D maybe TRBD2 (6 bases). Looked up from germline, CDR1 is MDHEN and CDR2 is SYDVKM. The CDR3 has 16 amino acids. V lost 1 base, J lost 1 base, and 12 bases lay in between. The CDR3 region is CASSLSEGSRTDTQYF. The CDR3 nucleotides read TGTGCCAGCAGTTTATCGGAGGGGTCGCGCACAGATACGCAGTATTTT.

CDR3 region: CASSPFVGSNQPQHF. CDR3 DNA: TGTGCCAGCAGTCCCTTCGTTGGCAGCAATCAGCCCCAGCATTTT. This chain links TRBV6-5 with TRBJ1-5; D gene ambiguous. The CDR3 consists of 15 residues. Trimming pared 5 bases from V and 1 base from J, leaving 12 bases between. Germline CDR1 reads MNHEY; CDR2 reads SVGAGI.

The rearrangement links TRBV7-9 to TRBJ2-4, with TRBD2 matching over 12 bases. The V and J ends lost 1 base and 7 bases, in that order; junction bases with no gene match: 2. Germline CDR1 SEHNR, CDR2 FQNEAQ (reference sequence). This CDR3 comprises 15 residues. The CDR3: CASSLGGTSGNIQYF. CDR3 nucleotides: TGTGCCAGCAGCTTAGGAGGGACTAGCGGGAACATTCAGTACTTC. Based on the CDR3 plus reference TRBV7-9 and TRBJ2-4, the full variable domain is DTGVSQNPRHKITKRGQNVTFRCDPISEHNRLYWYRQTLGQGPEFLTYFQNEAQLEKSRLLSDRFSAERPKGSFSTLEIQRTEQGDSAMYLCASSLGGTSGNIQYFGAGTRLSVL.

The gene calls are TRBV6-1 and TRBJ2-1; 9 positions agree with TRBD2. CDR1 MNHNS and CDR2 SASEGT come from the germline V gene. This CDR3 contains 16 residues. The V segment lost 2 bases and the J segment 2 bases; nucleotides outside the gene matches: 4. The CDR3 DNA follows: TGTGCCAGCAGTGAACTGGCGGGAGGGCCCTACAATGAGCAGTTCTTC. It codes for CASSELAGGPYNEQFF.

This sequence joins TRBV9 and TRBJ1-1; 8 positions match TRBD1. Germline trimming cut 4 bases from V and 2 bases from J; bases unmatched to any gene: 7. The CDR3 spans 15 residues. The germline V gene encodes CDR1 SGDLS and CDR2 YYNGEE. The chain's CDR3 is CASSSGQGKNTEAFF. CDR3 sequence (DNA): TGTGCCAGCAGCTCTGGACAGGGAAAAAACACTGAAGCTTTCTTT.

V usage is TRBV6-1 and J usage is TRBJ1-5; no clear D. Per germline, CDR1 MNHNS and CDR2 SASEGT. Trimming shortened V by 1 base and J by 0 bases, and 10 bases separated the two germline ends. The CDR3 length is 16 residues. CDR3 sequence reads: CASSEVKHLSNQPQHF. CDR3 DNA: TGTGCCAGCAGTGAAGTGAAACACCTTAGCAATCAGCCCCAGCATTTT.

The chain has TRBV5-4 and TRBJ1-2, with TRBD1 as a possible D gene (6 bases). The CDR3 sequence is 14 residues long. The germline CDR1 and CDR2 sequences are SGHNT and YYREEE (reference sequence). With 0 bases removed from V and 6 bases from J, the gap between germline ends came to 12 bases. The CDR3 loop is CASSLEGGDDGYTF. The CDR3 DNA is TGTGCCAGCAGCTTGGAGGGGGGGGATGATGGCTACACCTTC.